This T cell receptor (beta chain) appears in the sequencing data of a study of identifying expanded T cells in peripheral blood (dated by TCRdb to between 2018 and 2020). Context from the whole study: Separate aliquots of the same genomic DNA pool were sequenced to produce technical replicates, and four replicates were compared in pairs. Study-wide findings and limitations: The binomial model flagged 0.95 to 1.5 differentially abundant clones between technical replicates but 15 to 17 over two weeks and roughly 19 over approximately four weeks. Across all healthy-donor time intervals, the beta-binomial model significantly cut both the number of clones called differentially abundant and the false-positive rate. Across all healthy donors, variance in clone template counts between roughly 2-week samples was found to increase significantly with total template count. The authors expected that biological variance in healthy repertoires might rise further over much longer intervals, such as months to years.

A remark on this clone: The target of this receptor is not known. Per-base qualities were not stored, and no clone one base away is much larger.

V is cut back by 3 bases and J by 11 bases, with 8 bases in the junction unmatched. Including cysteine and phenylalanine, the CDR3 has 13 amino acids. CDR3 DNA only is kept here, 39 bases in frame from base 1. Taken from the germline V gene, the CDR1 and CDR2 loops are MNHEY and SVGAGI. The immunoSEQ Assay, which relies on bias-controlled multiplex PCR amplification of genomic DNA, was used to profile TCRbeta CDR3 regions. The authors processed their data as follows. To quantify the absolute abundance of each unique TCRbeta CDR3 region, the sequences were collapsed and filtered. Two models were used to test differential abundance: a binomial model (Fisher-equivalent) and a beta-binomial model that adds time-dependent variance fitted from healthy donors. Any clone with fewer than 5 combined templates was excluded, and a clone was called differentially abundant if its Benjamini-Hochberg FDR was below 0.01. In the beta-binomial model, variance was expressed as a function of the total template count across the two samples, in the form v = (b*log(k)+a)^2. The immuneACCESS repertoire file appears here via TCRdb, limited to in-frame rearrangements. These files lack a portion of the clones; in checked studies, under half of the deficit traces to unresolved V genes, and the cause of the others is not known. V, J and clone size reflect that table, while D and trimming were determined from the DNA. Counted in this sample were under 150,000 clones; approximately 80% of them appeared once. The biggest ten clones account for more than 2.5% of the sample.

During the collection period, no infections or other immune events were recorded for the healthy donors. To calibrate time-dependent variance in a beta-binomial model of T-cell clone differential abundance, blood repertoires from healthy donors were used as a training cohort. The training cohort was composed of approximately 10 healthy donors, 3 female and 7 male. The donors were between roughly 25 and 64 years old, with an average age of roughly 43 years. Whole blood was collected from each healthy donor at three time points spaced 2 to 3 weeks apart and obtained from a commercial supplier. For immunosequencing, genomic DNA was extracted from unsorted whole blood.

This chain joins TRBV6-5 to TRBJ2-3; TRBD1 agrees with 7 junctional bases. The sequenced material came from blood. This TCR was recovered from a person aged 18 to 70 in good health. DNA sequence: TGTGCCAGCAGTTATAAGGGGGCGCGGATGCAGTATTTT. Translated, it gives CASSYKGARMQYF.